This entry describes one T cell receptor beta chain. Its antigen remains undetermined. No per-base quality is available; no much larger clone lies one base away. Collaborating institutions collected whole blood in K2EDTA tubes following their own protocols. For TCRbeta analysis, collaborators shipped samples as frozen whole blood, isolated PBMCs, or DNA extracted from either of those sample types. The germline V gene sets CDR1 to SGHTA and CDR2 to FQGNSA. V is clipped by 2 bases and J by 3 bases, and the sequence between their germline boundaries is 5 bases long. Taken from cysteine to phenylalanine, the CDR3 has 12 residues. The sequence is cut down to CDR3 DNA, 36 bases in frame from base 1. TCRbeta CDR3 regions were amplified from genomic DNA using the immunoSEQ Assay, a bias-controlled multiplex PCR. Regarding the original processing steps: The number of nucleated cells in each sample was estimated by amplification of reference gene primers within the assay. To quantify the absolute abundance of each unique TCRbeta CDR3 rearrangement, sequence reads were collapsed and filtered. Productive Simpson clonality was computed per sample as the square root of Simpson's diversity index over productive rearrangements. TCRdb obtained this table from immuneACCESS and retained in-frame rearrangements with V and J assigned. These tables miss some clones; where compared with another copy, unresolved V genes account for less than half of the shortfall, and the remainder is unexplained. The V and J calls and clone size come from that table; D and trimming were worked out from the DNA. A total of over 300,000 clones appear in this sample, around 85% of them only once. The top ten clones comprise about 7% of the sample.

This specimen comes from a study of blood T cell repertoires in COVID-19 (dated by TCRdb to 2018 to 2020). Context from the whole study: Collaborator samples came from the United States, Italy and Spain and covered acute and convalescent phases of COVID-19. A de-identified subject ID, COVID-19 status, age in years and sex were almost always included in the sample metadata. Where HLA class I and class II types were available, the types were taken from metadata supplied by the sample provider, not from assay-based typing. Samples came from the ongoing ImmuneRACE study (first 160 participants) plus 1,254 subjects from 6 global collaborators. The dataset comprised deeply sampled blood TCRbeta repertoires from subjects exposed to, actively infected with, or recovered from COVID-19. The repertoires were released in a freely available public database meant as a resource for research on the immune response to SARS-CoV-2. The prospective study material was composed of cDNA or gDNA derived from T cells, B-cell-depleted T cells, or PBMCs. Study-wide conclusions, independent of this receptor: Clinical and demographic metadata were provided uncurated, with the amount varying by source and participant.

The rearranged chain carries TRBV7-2 and TRBJ2-7; the D gene lacks a confident call. The sample comprised peripheral blood. The receptor's source is a human donor in a cohort sampled during active COVID-19. The nucleotide sequence is TGTGCCAGCAGCTTATTTCGCTACGAGCAGTACTTC. Its product reads: CASSLFRYEQYF.